Below are 9 T cell receptor beta chains sequenced from a single sample in a study of OX40 agonist ivuxolimab in advanced cancers. Sequencing was performed with immunoSEQ multiplex PCR; in TCRdb, only in-frame clones are kept and a portion is missing. This sample has 48,000 or so clones, with more than 75% found just once. This sample comprised CD4+ or CD8+ T cells sorted from blood, obtained in a trial of the OX40 agonist ivuxolimab. Receptors were obtained from an adult with an advanced solid tumor such as melanoma, head and neck, liver or kidney cancer.

The chain combines TRBV18 with TRBJ2-6; the match to TRBD1 covers 8 bases. The V segment lost 4 bases and the J segment 2 bases; nucleotides outside the gene matches: 1. The CDR3 covers 15 residues. Germline-derived CDR1 and CDR2 are KGHSH and LQKENI. CDR3 region: CASSRTGTGANVLTF. In DNA form, the CDR3 reads TGTGCCAGCTCACGGACAGGGACTGGGGCCAACGTCCTGACTTTC.

The table lists this clone with a few counts. The chain has TRBV5-1 and TRBJ1-5, with D tentatively TRBD1 (6 bases). The ends were cut back, 0 bases at V and 0 bases at J, with 7 bases in the middle. Germline V gene sequence: CDR1 SGHRS, CDR2 YFSETQ. The CDR3 has 15 residues. CDR3 sequence reads: CASSLEGGSNQPQHF. The CDR3 bases are TGCGCCAGCAGCTTGGAGGGGGGTAGCAATCAGCCCCAGCATTTT.

The CDR3 is CASSLGLGGTEAFF. For the CDR3, the DNA is TGTGCCAGCAGCTTAGGCCTGGGGGGGACTGAAGCTTTCTTT. The V and J genes are TRBV11-2 and TRBJ1-1; D possibly corresponds to TRBD1 (5 bases). CDR1 and CDR2 from the germline V gene are SGHAT and FQNNGV. Trimming pared 1 base from V and 5 bases from J, leaving 11 bases between. The CDR3 covers 14 residues.

The chain is built from TRBV5-1 and TRBJ1-1; D might be TRBD1 (5 bases). Trimming pared 4 bases from V and 3 bases from J, leaving 16 bases between. Germline values: CDR1 SGHRS, CDR2 YFSETQ. The CDR3 consists of 15 residues. CDR3 region: CASSPRAVGDTEAFF. The CDR3 bases are TGCGCCAGCAGCCCGCGGGCGGTAGGGGACACTGAAGCTTTCTTT.

V usage is TRBV6-5 and J usage is TRBJ1-2, with D uncertain. V was pared by 2 bases and J by 7 bases, with 14 bases between. CDR1 MNHEY and CDR2 SVGAGI come from the germline V gene. CDR3 length: 14 residues. The CDR3 is CASSYVLGSGGYTF. The CDR3 region has the DNA TGTGCCAGCAGTTACGTTCTGGGCTCGGGTGGCTACACCTTC.

The chain couples TRBV18 to TRBJ2-3; no clear D gene. Germline V gene sequence: CDR1 KGHSH, CDR2 LQKENI. This CDR3 spans 13 amino acids. Trimming took off 6 bases at V and 0 bases at J, with 7 bases between the two ends. CDR3 in amino acids: CASSRLSTDTQYF. As DNA, the CDR3 is TGTGCCAGCTCCCGATTAAGCACAGATACGCAGTATTTT.

The chain couples TRBV11-2 to TRBJ2-7; D may be TRBD1 (6 bases). The CDR3 length is 15 residues. V was trimmed by 4 bases and J by 0 bases, leaving 13 bases between them. Germline CDR1 is SGHAT and CDR2 is FQNNGV. Here the CDR3 reads CASSSTVRGSYEQYF. The CDR3 DNA sequence: TGTGCCAGCAGCTCGACTGTCAGGGGCTCCTACGAGCAGTACTTC.

The rearrangement links TRBV7-9 to TRBJ1-1, with unresolved D. Germline V gene data show CDR1 as SEHNR and CDR2 as FQNEAQ (reference sequence). V was pared by 5 bases and J by 4 bases, with 8 bases between. This CDR3 contains 12 residues. The CDR3 nucleotides are TGTGCCAGCAGCATTCGGACCACTGAAGCTTTCTTT. Translating it yields CASSIRTTEAFF. The variable domain in full, with the rest retrieved from reference TRBV7-9 and TRBJ1-1, is DTGVSQNPRHKITKRGQNVTFRCDPISEHNRLYWYRQTLGQGPEFLTYFQNEAQLEKSRLLSDRFSAERPKGSFSTLEIQRTEQGDSAMYLCASSIRTTEAFFGQGTRLTVV.

This clone showed up just once. This chain connects TRBV14 to TRBJ1-1, with D possibly matching TRBD1 (6 bases). CDR1 SGHDN and CDR2 FVKESK come from the germline V gene. Trimming took off 4 bases at V and 7 bases at J, with 10 bases between the two ends. This CDR3 has 12 residues. CDR3 sequence (DNA): TGTGCCAGCAGCCCCGACAGGTTTGAAGCTTTCTTT. As protein: CASSPDRFEAFF.